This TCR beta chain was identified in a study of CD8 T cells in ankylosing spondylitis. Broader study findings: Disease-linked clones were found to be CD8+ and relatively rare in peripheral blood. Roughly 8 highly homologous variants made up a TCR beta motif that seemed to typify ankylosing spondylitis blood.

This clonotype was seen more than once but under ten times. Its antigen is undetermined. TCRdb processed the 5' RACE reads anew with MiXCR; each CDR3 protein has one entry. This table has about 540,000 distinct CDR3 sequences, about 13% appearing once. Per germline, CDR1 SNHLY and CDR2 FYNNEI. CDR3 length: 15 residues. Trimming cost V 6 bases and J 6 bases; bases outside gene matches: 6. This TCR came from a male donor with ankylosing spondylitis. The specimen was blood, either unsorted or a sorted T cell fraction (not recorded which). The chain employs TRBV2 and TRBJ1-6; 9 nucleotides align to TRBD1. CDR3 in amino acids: CASSLQGATNSPLHF. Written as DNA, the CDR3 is TGTGCCAGCAGCTTACAGGGGGCCACTAATTCACCCCTCCACTTT.